This T cell receptor (beta chain) was recorded in a study of cytomegalovirus exposure and HLA in healthy donors. The study, taken as a whole, reports: Per a prior analysis, the majority of TCR beta V segments were productive roughly 90% or roughly 30% of the time.

About this clone itself: What it binds is not known.

With 60 Vbeta and 13 Jbeta primers, the PCR was carried out. Some clones are missing from TCRdb's copy, which holds only in-frame ones; the method was immunoSEQ multiplex PCR. The sample includes under 300,000 clones, 65% to 85% of them seen just once. Germline CDR1 and CDR2: SGHDT and YYEEEE. V lost 3 bases and J 3 bases, leaving 25 bases between the germline ends. CDR3 length equals 19 residues. The receptor's source is a female donor in good health and CMV-seronegative. The V call is TRBV5-6, the J call TRBJ2-1; D perhaps matches TRBD2 (7 bases). Sequencing used PBMCs. The CDR3 here is CASSSDIFGGGSNYNEQFF. CDR3 in DNA: TGTGCCAGCAGCTCGGACATCTTTGGGGGCGGGAGTAACTACAATGAGCAGTTCTTC. The full variable domain, in which reference TRBV5-6 and TRBJ2-1 provide the parts outside the CDR3, is DAGVTQSPTHLIKTRGQQVTLRCSPKSGHDTVSWYQQALGQGPQFIFQYYEEEERQRGNFPDRFSGHQFPNYSSELNVNALLLGDSALYLCASSSDIFGGGSNYNEQFFGPGTRLTVL.